This record concerns one T cell receptor beta chain sequence. What it binds is not known. Clones were read by immunoSEQ multiplex PCR, and TCRdb kept only the in-frame ones, dropping some. The repertoire includes around 60,000 clones, 80% to 90% of them detected once, and approximately 3% sits in the top ten. These data belong to a study of OX40 agonist ivuxolimab in advanced cancers. About the research overall: Patients with prior anti-PD-1, anti-PD-L1 or anti-CTLA-4 therapy were eligible; less than 50% had some.

The V and J ends lost 8 bases and 2 bases, in that order; junction bases with no gene match: 9. From germline, CDR1 is ENHRY and CDR2 SYGVKD. The CDR3 has 16 residues. Broader study findings: CD4+ and CD8+ blood T cells expanded clonally by week 6 at 0.1 to 3.0 mg/kg.

The material sequenced was CD4+ or CD8+ T cells sorted from blood, taken in a trial of the OX40 agonist ivuxolimab. The genes are TRBV10-3 and TRBJ2-3; the match to TRBD2 covers 11 bases. This receptor was identified in an adult with an advanced solid tumor such as melanoma, head and neck, liver or kidney cancer. CDR3 DNA sequence: TGTGCCATCGGAGGAGGGACTAGCGGATCCACAGATACGCAGTATTTT. Translating gives CAIGGGTSGSTDTQYF.